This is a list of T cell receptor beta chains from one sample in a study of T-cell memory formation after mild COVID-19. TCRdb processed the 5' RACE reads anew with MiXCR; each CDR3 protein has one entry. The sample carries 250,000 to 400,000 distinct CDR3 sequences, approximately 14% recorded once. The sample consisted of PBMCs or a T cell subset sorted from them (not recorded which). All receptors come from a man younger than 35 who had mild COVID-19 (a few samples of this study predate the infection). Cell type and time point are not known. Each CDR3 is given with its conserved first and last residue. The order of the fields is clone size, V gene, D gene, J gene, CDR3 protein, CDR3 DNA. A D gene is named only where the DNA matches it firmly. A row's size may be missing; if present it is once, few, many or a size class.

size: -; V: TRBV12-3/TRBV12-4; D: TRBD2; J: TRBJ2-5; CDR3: CASSASGGQETQYF; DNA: TGTGCCAGCAGCGCTAGCGGGGGACAAGAGACCCAGTACTTC
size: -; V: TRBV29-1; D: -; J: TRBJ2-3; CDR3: CSVATSTDTQYF; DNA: TGCAGCGTTGCCACTAGCACAGATACGCAGTATTTT
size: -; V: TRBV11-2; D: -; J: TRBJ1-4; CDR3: CASSLDPAGEKLFF; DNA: TGTGCCAGCAGCTTAGACCCGGCGGGGGAAAAACTGTTTTTT
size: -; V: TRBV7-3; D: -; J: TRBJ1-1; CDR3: CASSLMGGKNTEAFF; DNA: TGTGCCAGCAGCTTAATGGGGGGGAAGAACACTGAAGCTTTCTTT
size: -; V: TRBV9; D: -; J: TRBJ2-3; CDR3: CASSVAPSKDTQYF; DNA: TGTGCCAGCAGCGTAGCTCCTAGTAAAGATACGCAGTATTTT
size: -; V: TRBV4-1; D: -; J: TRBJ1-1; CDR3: CASSQSHLNTEAFF; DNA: TGCGCCAGCAGCCAGAGTCATCTAAACACTGAAGCTTTCTTT
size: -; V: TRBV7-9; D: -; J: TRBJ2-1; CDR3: CASRHTTGNEQFF; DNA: TGTGCCAGCAGACATACGACGGGCAATGAGCAGTTCTTC
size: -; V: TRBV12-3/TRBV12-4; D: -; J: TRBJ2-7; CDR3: CASSSRDIRYEQYF; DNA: TGTGCCAGCAGTTCCCGGGACATCAGATACGAGCAGTACTTC
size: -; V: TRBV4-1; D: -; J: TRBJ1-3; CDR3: CASSQLTGNTIYF; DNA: TGCGCCAGCAGCCAACTCACTGGAAACACCATATATTTT
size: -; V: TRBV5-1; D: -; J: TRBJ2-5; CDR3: CASSLGSGLQETQYF; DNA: TGCGCCAGCAGCTTGGGTTCGGGGCTTCAAGAGACCCAGTACTTC
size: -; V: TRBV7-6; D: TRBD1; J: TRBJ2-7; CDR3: CASSNAGTAYEQYF; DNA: TGTGCCAGCAGCAACGCCGGGACAGCCTACGAGCAGTACTTC
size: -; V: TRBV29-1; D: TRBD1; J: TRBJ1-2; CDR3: CSVEGTGRWDGYTF; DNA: TGCAGCGTTGAAGGGACAGGGAGGTGGGATGGCTACACCTTC
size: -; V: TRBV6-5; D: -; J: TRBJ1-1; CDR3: CASSYMMNTEAFF; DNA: TGTGCCAGCAGTTACATGATGAACACTGAAGCTTTCTTT
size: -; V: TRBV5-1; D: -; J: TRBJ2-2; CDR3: CASSLTANAGELFF; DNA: TGCGCCAGCAGCTTGACTGCAAACGCCGGGGAGCTGTTTTTT
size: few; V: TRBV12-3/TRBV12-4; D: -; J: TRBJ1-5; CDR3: CASSLGRPQHF; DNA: TGTGCCAGCAGTTTAGGAAGGCCCCAGCATTTT
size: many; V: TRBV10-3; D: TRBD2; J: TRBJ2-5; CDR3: CAISNTAGGETQYF; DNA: TGTGCCATCAGTAACACCGCGGGGGGAGAGACCCAGTACTTC
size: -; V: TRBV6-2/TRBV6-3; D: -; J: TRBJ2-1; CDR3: CASSNGFYNDQFF; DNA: TGTGCCAGCTCGAATGGCTTCTACAATGACCAGTTCTTC
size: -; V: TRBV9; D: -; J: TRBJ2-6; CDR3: CASSLEPGGGPGANVLTF; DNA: TGTGCCAGCAGCCTGGAACCTGGGGGGGGCCCTGGGGCCAACGTCCTGACTTTC
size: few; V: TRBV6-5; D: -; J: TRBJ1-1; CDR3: CASSLNRDLNTEAFF; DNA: TGTGCCAGCAGTTTGAACAGGGACTTGAACACTGAAGCTTTCTTT
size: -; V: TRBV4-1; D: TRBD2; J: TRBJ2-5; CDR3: CASSTGSGEETQYF; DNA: TGCGCCAGCAGCACGGGTAGCGGGGAAGAGACCCAGTACTTC
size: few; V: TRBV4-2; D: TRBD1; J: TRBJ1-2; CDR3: CASSQDEGADYGYTF; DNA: TGTGCCAGCAGCCAAGATGAGGGGGCGGACTATGGCTACACCTTC
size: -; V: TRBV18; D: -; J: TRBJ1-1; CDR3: CASSPGQIEAFF; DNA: TGTGCCAGCTCCCCCGGACAGATTGAAGCTTTCTTT
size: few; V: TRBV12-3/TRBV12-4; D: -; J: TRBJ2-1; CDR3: CASGRTVGYNEQFF; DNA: TGTGCCAGCGGCCGGACGGTAGGATACAATGAGCAGTTCTTC